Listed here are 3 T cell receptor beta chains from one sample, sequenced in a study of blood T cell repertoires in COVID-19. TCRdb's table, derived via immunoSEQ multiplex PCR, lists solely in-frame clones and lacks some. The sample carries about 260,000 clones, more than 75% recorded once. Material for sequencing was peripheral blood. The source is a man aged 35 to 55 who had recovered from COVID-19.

The CDR3 nucleotides are TGTGCCCCACGGGCCAGGACAGAGAGCTCCTACAATGAGCAGTTCTTC. This encodes CAPRARTESSYNEQFF. The chain recombines TRBV10-3 with TRBJ2-1; tentatively, D is TRBD1 (6 bases). The germline V and J ends were trimmed by 11 bases and 0 bases, with 20 bases remaining between them. In germline, CDR1 is ENHRY, CDR2 SYGVKD. The CDR3 runs 16 residues.

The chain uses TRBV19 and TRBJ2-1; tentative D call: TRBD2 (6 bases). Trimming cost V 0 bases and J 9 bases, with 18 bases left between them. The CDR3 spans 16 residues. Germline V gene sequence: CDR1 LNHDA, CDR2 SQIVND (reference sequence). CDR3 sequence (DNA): TGTGCCAGTAGTATAGAGGGTCGGGGGTTTTTGGGTGAGCAGTTCTTC. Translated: CASSIEGRGFLGEQFF.

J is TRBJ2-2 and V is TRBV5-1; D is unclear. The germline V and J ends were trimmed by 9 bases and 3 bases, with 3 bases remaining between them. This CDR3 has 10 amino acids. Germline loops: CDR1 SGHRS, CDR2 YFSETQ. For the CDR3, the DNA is TGCGCCACCTACACCGGGGAGCTGTTTTTT. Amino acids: CATYTGELFF.